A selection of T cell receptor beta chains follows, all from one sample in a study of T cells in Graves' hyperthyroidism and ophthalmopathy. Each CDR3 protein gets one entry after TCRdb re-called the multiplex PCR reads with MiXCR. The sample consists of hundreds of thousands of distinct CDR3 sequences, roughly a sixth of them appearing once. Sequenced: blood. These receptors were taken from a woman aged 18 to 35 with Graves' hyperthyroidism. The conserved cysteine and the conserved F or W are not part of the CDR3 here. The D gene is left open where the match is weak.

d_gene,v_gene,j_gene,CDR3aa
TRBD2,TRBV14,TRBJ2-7,ASSPLLAGRYEQY
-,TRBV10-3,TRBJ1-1,AALPQGRGTEAF
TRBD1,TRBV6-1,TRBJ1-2,ASIPSGGTGLPYGYT
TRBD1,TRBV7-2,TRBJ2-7,ASSLGVYPGQGDEQY
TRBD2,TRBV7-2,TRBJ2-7,ASSGESGRLSYEQY
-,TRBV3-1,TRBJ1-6,ASSPRGGPLH
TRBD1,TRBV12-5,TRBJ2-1,ASGILGQGRTEQF
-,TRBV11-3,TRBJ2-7,ASSSPKTREQY
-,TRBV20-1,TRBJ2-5,SAWLRGVETQY
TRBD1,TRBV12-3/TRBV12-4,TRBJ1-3,ASSPGTGLYTIY
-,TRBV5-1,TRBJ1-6,ASSSRDGDSSYNSPLH
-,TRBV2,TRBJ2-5,ASRDRQFGETQY
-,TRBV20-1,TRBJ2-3,SASGTRGGTDTQY
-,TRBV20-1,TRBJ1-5,SASGDQPQH
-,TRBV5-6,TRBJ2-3,ASSRQEGYTDTQY
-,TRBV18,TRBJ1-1,ASSPVRGRDTEAF
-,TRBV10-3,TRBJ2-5,AISDEWGRETQY
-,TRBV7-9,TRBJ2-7,ASPRPRSYEQY
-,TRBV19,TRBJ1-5,ASSIDPGSGNQPQH
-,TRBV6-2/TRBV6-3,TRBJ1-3,ASSYWSGTKGRNTIY
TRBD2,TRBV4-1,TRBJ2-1,ASSGASGSSYNEQF
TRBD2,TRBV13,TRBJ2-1,ASSLESRFGLAMGNEQF
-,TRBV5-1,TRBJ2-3,ASSPIQNTQY
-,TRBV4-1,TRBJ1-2,ASSHRPDSNIYGYT
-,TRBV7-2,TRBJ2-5,ASSTAGAQGETQY
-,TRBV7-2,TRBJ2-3,ASSSARGSRTDTQY
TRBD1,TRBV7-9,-,ASSADRLGAF
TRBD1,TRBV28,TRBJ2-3,ASSTGQGRDTQY
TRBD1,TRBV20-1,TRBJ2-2,SVPGQGRGRNTGELF
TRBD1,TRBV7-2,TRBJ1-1,ASSPRDRGLDEAF
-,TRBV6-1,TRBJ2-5,ASSSLRETQY
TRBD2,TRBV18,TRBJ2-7,ASSPWTSGKDEQY
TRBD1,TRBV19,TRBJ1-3,ASSVSVTGGSGNTIY
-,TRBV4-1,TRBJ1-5,ASSHGGSNQPQH
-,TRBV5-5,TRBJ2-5,ASSLFRYQETQY
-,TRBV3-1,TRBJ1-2,ASSPATEAFYGYT
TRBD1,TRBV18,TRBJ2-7,ASSLGQVGPYEQY
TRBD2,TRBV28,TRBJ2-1,ASSLGLAGVSSYNEQF